The 7 T cell receptor beta chains below all came from one sample that was sequenced in a study of blood T cells in healthy people across ages. A sample-barcoded 5' primer and a J-beta primer mix were used in a second PCR of roughly 7 to 12 cycles. TCRdb analysed the 5' RACE reads with MiXCR anew, one entry per CDR3 protein. The table includes about 1.5 million distinct CDR3 sequences, roughly 43% detected once. The specimen was blood. The receptor set was obtained from a woman aged 18-29 years in good health.

This clonotype has a count of ten or more. V and J are TRBV6-5 and TRBJ2-7, with 8 bases aligning to TRBD2. This CDR3 is 15 amino acids long. V lost 6 bases to trimming and J lost 0 bases; unmatched junction nucleotides: 7. CDR1 MNHEY and CDR2 SVGAGI come from the germline V gene. The chain's CDR3 is CASSPSGGSSYEQYF. In DNA form, the CDR3 reads TGTGCCAGCAGCCCCAGCGGGGGCAGCTCCTACGAGCAGTACTTC.

V gene TRBV18 combines with J gene TRBJ2-3; no clear D gene. The CDR3 spans 15 residues. The germline CDR1 and CDR2 sequences are KGHSH and LQKENI. Trimming left V 2 bases short and J 0 bases short, with 9 bases between. The CDR3 DNA sequence: TGTGCCAGCTCACCATTGATGGAAAGCACAGATACGCAGTATTTT. It translates to CASSPLMESTDTQYF.

The table lists this clonotype with a few counts. CDR3 region: CASSLAPTLISDTQYF. CDR3 nucleotide sequence: TGTGCCAGCTCACTGGCGCCCACTCTAATATCAGATACGCAGTATTTT. The gene calls are TRBV18 and TRBJ2-3; D call uncertain. Looked up from germline, CDR1 is KGHSH and CDR2 is LQKENI. Between the trimmed V and J ends, which lost 4 bases and 4 bases, there was a span of 18 bases. The CDR3 covers 16 residues.

In this sample, this clonotype turned up once. The chain combines TRBV5-1 with TRBJ2-7; weak D call: TRBD1 (5 bases). The CDR3 has 15 residues. V was clipped by 0 bases and J by 10 bases, with 20 bases between them. Germline CDR1 SGHRS, CDR2 YFSETQ. CDR3 coding DNA: TGCGCCAGCAGCTTGGGGCCACAGGTCCAAGAGGCCCAGTACTTC. Translation gives CASSLGPQVQEAQYF. The full variable domain, rest sourced from reference TRBV5-1 and TRBJ2-7, is KAGVTQTPRYLIKTRGQQVTLSCSPISGHRSVSWYQQTPGQGLQFLFEYFSETQRNKGNFPGRFSGRQFSNSRSEMNVSTLELGDSALYLCASSLGPQVQEAQYFGPGTRLTVT.

This sequence joins TRBV5-1 and TRBJ2-5; 7 nucleotides align to TRBD1. The J call may be wrong; the DNA end is better matched by TRBJ2-7. Germline CDR1 SGHRS, CDR2 YFSETQ. The CDR3 extends over 14 amino acids. CDR3 nucleotide sequence: TGCGCCAGCGGCACAGAGACAGGGACAAACGAGCAGTACTTC. Translation: CASGTETGTNEQYF.

The chain links TRBV20-1 to TRBJ2-1; no clear D gene. CDR1 DFQATT and CDR2 SNEGSKA come from the germline V gene (reference sequence). This CDR3 is 13 amino acids long. Trimming took 5 bases from V and 1 from J, leaving 9 bases between them. CDR3 sequence reads: CSARLMSYNEQFF. The DNA of the CDR3 is TGCAGTGCTCGCCTGATGTCCTACAATGAGCAGTTCTTC.

The V gene is TRBV11-2, the J gene TRBJ2-5; tentatively, D is TRBD2 (7 bases). The CDR3 runs 15 residues. Looked up from germline, CDR1 is SGHAT and CDR2 is FQNNGV. The germline V and J ends were trimmed by 4 bases and 5 bases, with 17 bases remaining between them. As DNA, the CDR3 is TGTGCCAGCAGCTCTCCTGGGGGGGCTCGGGAGACCCAGTACTTC. Encoded protein: CASSSPGGARETQYF.